Below are 30 T cell receptor beta chains sequenced from a single sample in a study of blood T cell repertoires in COVID-19. Sequenced by immunoSEQ multiplex PCR; TCRdb stores in-frame clones only, minus some. The table lists hundreds of thousands of clones, roughly 90% of them singletons. Sequencing input: PBMCs or T cells enriched from blood (not recorded which). Receptors were obtained from a man aged 60 to 69 who had recovered from COVID-19.

V is TRBV7-3 and J is TRBJ2-7, with 7 bases fitting TRBD2. The CDR3 consists of 15 residues. V shed 2 bases and J 0 bases; nucleotides not matched to a gene: 4. Germline V gives CDR1 SGHTA, CDR2 FQGTGA. As DNA, the CDR3 is TGTGCCAGCAGCTTAGGGCTAGCGGCCTCCTACGAGCAGTACTTC. This translates into CASSLGLAASYEQYF.

This rearrangement joins TRBV7-9 to TRBJ2-1; 8 bases map to TRBD2. There are 15 residues in the CDR3. Germline trimming cut 6 bases from V and 6 bases from J; bases unmatched to any gene: 10. In germline, CDR1 is SEHNR, CDR2 FQNEAQ (reference sequence). CDR3 coding DNA: TGTGCCAGCAGTCTACCGGGGGGGCAAACCAATGAGCAGTTCTTC. It encodes CASSLPGGQTNEQFF.

V and J are TRBV7-9 and TRBJ2-7; 10 positions match TRBD2. Germline V gene lookup returns CDR1 SEHNR and CDR2 FQNEAQ (reference sequence). With 3 bases clipped from V and 7 bases from J, the junction kept 3 bases outside the gene matches. CDR3 length equals 13 residues. The CDR3 sequence: CASSFTSGNEQYF. The CDR3 bases are TGTGCCAGCAGCTTTACTAGCGGGAATGAGCAGTACTTC.

The chain joins TRBV5-1 to TRBJ2-1; possibly TRBD1 for D (5 bases). The germline V gene encodes CDR1 SGHRS and CDR2 YFSETQ. Trimming took off 5 bases at V and 8 bases at J, with 23 bases between the two ends. This CDR3 spans 16 amino acids. The CDR3 region is CASSSDLKGSGDEQFF. The CDR3 coding sequence is TGCGCCAGCAGTAGTGATCTGAAGGGGTCTGGCGATGAGCAGTTCTTC.

The chain uses TRBV4-2 and TRBJ1-2, with D maybe TRBD1 (5 bases). Germline V gene sequence: CDR1 LGHNA, CDR2 YNFKEQ. V dropped 0 bases and J dropped 8 bases, with 10 bases sitting between them. This CDR3 has 13 amino acids. The DNA for the CDR3 is TGTGCCAGCAGCCAAGATGGAGGGGAGGGCTACACCTTC. It codes for CASSQDGGEGYTF.

The chain combines TRBV11-2 with TRBJ2-2; 7 bases map to TRBD2. CDR3 length: 15 amino acids. With V trimmed by 1 base and J by 5 bases, 4 bases remained unmatched. Germline V lookup: CDR1 SGHAT, CDR2 FQNNGV. In DNA, the CDR3 is TGTGCCAGCAGCTTAGTCGCGGGAGTTACCGGGGAGCTGTTTTTT. Its translation: CASSLVAGVTGELFF.

The V gene is TRBV4-2, the J gene TRBJ2-1, with 8 bases fitting TRBD2. V trimming: 4 bases; J trimming: 10 bases; junction bases outside the gene matches: 9. Germline assignment: CDR1 LGHNA and CDR2 YNFKEQ. CDR3 length equals 14 residues. As DNA, the CDR3 is TGTGCCAGCAGCCCCCCGGGGGGGGCGATAGAGCAGTTCTTC. It yields the protein CASSPPGGAIEQFF.

The chain links TRBV4-3 to TRBJ2-5; tentatively, D is TRBD2 (5 bases). Per the germline V gene, CDR1 is LGHNA and CDR2 is YSLEER. This CDR3 spans 15 amino acids. The V and J ends lost 0 bases and 1 base respectively, with 9 bases between them. As DNA, the CDR3 is TGCGCCAGCAGCCAAGACGGCCGGGGCCAAGAGACCCAGTACTTC. This gives the protein CASSQDGRGQETQYF.

V gene TRBV4-2 combines with J gene TRBJ2-1; 10 bases align to TRBD2. V gave up 0 bases and J gave up 0 bases; unmatched junction bases: 2. Germline lookup yields CDR1 LGHNA and CDR2 YNFKEQ. This CDR3 has 17 residues. The CDR3 loop is CASSQDRTSGSYNEQFF. The CDR3 DNA sequence: TGTGCCAGCAGCCAAGATCGGACTAGCGGCTCCTACAATGAGCAGTTCTTC.

V is TRBV9 and J is TRBJ2-1; weak D call: TRBD2 (5 bases). Germline V gives CDR1 SGDLS, CDR2 YYNGEE. This CDR3 contains 15 residues. The V end was cut by 2 bases, the J end by 0 bases, with 9 bases between. CDR3 amino acids: CASSVQGSSYNEQFF. The CDR3 nucleotides read TGTGCCAGCAGCGTTCAAGGGAGCTCCTACAATGAGCAGTTCTTC. Supplemented by reference TRBV9 and TRBJ2-1, the full variable domain reads DSGVTQTPKHLITATGQRVTLRCSPRSGDLSVYWYQQSLDQGLQFLIQYYNGEERAKGNILERFSAQQFPDLHSELNLSSLELGDSALYFCASSVQGSSYNEQFFGPGTRLTVL.

V and J are TRBV28 and TRBJ1-4; a possible D gene is TRBD1 (6 bases). The CDR3 is 17 residues long. Germline loops: CDR1 MDHEN, CDR2 SYDVKM. The germline V and J ends were trimmed by 5 bases and 5 bases, with 21 bases remaining between them. CDR3 bases: TGTGCCAGCAGTCCATCCCCCTGGGGACAACCGAATGAAAAACTGTTTTTT. Translating it yields CASSPSPWGQPNEKLFF.

The CDR3 bases are TGTGCCAGTAGTATCACGGGACAGCAAGCCTATGGCTACACCTTC. It codes for CASSITGQQAYGYTF. The J gene is TRBJ1-2, the V gene TRBV19, with 7 bases matching TRBD1. The trim removed 3 bases at V and 4 bases at J, leaving 8 bases unmatched. Germline V CDR1 and CDR2: LNHDA, SQIVND (reference sequence). This CDR3 is built from 15 residues.

The V and J genes are TRBV19 and TRBJ2-1; D possibly corresponds to TRBD1 (7 bases). From germline, CDR1 is LNHDA and CDR2 SQIVND (reference sequence). Trimming removed 5 bases from V and 7 bases from J, with 21 bases in between. CDR3 length: 16 amino acids. The CDR3, as DNA: TGTGCCAGTAGTTCAGGGGGAGTTGGGGGAGGTAATGAGCAGTTCTTC. Translated: CASSSGGVGGGNEQFF.

The chain joins TRBV7-9 to TRBJ1-5; TRBD1 might be the D (5 bases). Germline V gives CDR1 SEHNR, CDR2 FQNEAQ (reference sequence). The CDR3 is 12 amino acids. Deletions cut 5 bases from V and 6 bases from J, with 8 bases between. CDR3 loop: CASSTGTQPQHF. The CDR3 nucleotides are TGTGCCAGCAGCACAGGTACTCAGCCCCAGCATTTT. The entire variable domain, with the rest obtained from reference TRBV7-9 and TRBJ1-5, is as follows: DTGVSQNPRHKITKRGQNVTFRCDPISEHNRLYWYRQTLGQGPEFLTYFQNEAQLEKSRLLSDRFSAERPKGSFSTLEIQRTEQGDSAMYLCASSTGTQPQHFGDGTRLSIL.

The chain links TRBV3-1 (or the pseudogene TRBV3-2) to TRBJ1-2, with 11 bases lining up with TRBD1. The germline V gene encodes CDR1 LGHDT and CDR2 YNNKEL (reference sequence). This CDR3 region has 14 residues. The trim removed 4 bases at V and 5 bases at J, leaving 3 bases unmatched. Here the CDR3 reads CASSRDRGLYGYTF. The CDR3 coding sequence is TGTGCCAGCAGCCGGGACAGGGGGTTATATGGCTACACCTTC.

The chain combines TRBV27 with TRBJ1-1, with D unresolved. This CDR3 contains 14 residues. Trimming shortened V by 3 bases and J by 4 bases, and 12 bases separated the two germline ends. Per the germline V gene, CDR1 is MNHEY and CDR2 is SMNVEV (reference sequence). The CDR3 spells CASSFEGLGTEAFF. DNA for the CDR3: TGTGCCAGCAGTTTTGAGGGTCTGGGCACTGAAGCTTTCTTT.

This rearrangement joins TRBV4-2 to TRBJ1-2; 9 bases align to TRBD1. Per the germline V gene, CDR1 is LGHNA and CDR2 is YNFKEQ. The V gene end was trimmed by 4 bases and the J gene end by 2 bases; junction bases not matched to a gene: 14. The CDR3 is made up of 18 amino acids. The CDR3 reads CASSREGGQGLLNYGYTF. For the CDR3, the DNA is TGTGCCAGCAGCCGAGAGGGGGGACAGGGTTTACTAAACTATGGCTACACCTTC.

V is TRBV5-4 and J is TRBJ1-6; TRBD1 matches at 7 bases. The junction had 1 base not matched to a gene; V was cut back by 4 bases and J by 6 bases. The CDR3 has 13 residues. Germline CDR1 reads SGHNT; CDR2 reads YYREEE (reference sequence). The CDR3 DNA follows: TGTGCCAGCAGCCGGGACAGTAATTCACCCCTCCACTTT. The encoded protein is CASSRDSNSPLHF.

This CDR3 is CASSFGQGTYEQYF. In DNA form, the CDR3 reads TGTGCCAGCAGCTTCGGACAGGGGACCTACGAGCAGTACTTC. The rearrangement joins TRBV5-4 to TRBJ2-7; TRBD1 matches at 9 bases. The CDR3 covers 14 residues. Trimming at V came to 2 bases and at J to 2 bases, leaving 2 bases not matched to a gene. Germline-derived CDR1 and CDR2 are SGHNT and YYREEE (reference sequence). The variable domain in full, completed from reference TRBV5-4 and TRBJ2-7, reads ETGVTQSPTHLIKTRGQQVTLRCSSQSGHNTVSWYQQALGQGPQFIFQYYREEENGRGNFPPRFSGLQFPNYSSELNVNALELDDSALYLCASSFGQGTYEQYFGPGTRLTVT.

The chain is built from TRBV6-5 and TRBJ2-2, with 9 bases aligning to TRBD1. The CDR3 covers 14 residues. Germline trimming cut 5 bases from V and 6 bases from J; bases unmatched to any gene: 4. The germline gives CDR1 MNHEY, CDR2 SVGAGI. CDR3 amino acids: CASSNRDRAGELFF. Here the CDR3 DNA reads TGTGCCAGCAGTAACCGGGACAGGGCCGGGGAGCTGTTTTTT.

The J gene is TRBJ1-1, the V gene TRBV21-1. TRBV21-1 counts as a pseudogene. The CDR3 covers 16 residues. The CDR3 loop is CASSYGLEGANTEAFF. For the CDR3, the DNA is TGTGCCAGCAGCTATGGTTTGGAGGGTGCGAACACTGAAGCTTTCTTT.

V and J are TRBV5-1 and TRBJ1-1; 7 bases are shared with TRBD1. The germline CDR1 and CDR2 sequences are SGHRS and YFSETQ. V trimming: 4 bases; J trimming: 5 bases; junction bases outside the gene matches: 8. The CDR3 is made up of 14 amino acids. This CDR3 is CASSIGGGQTEAFF. In nucleotides, the CDR3 is TGCGCCAGCAGCATAGGAGGGGGCCAAACTGAAGCTTTCTTT.

This rearrangement joins TRBV7-2 to TRBJ2-1, with 9 nucleotides matching TRBD2. The CDR3 covers 15 residues. Germline values: CDR1 SGHTA, CDR2 FQGNSA. Trimming removed 5 bases from V and 6 bases from J; junction bases left unmatched: 8. In nucleotides, the CDR3 is TGTGCCAGCAGCCGGCCGGGACTAGCAGCCAATGAGCAGTTCTTC. Its protein product is CASSRPGLAANEQFF.

The V and J genes are TRBV19 and TRBJ2-2, with 8 bases identical to TRBD2. The CDR3 has 15 residues. CDR1 is LNHDA and CDR2 is SQIVND in the germline V gene (reference sequence). J was trimmed by 9 bases and V by 5 bases; bases with no gene match: 11. CDR3 nucleotide sequence: TGTGCCAGTAGTCCCTCAAACCTAGCGGGCAGGGAGCTGTTTTTT. Translating it yields CASSPSNLAGRELFF. The complete variable domain, with remaining parts taken from reference TRBV19 and TRBJ2-2, reads DGGITQSPKYLFRKEGQNVTLSCEQNLNHDAMYWYRQDPGQGLRLIYYSQIVNDFQKGDIAEGYSVSREKKESFPLTVTSAQKNPTAFYLCASSPSNLAGRELFFGEGSRLTVL.

The V gene is TRBV7-3, the J gene TRBJ2-6; D may be TRBD1 (5 bases). The ends were cut back, 2 bases at V and 0 bases at J, with 11 bases in the middle. The CDR3 runs 17 residues. Germline V lookup: CDR1 SGHTA, CDR2 FQGTGA. CDR3 in DNA: TGTGCCAGCAGCTTATTTATCGACAGCTCTGGGGCCAACGTCCTGACTTTC. It specifies CASSLFIDSSGANVLTF.

The V and J genes are TRBV4-3 and TRBJ1-4; 11 nucleotides line up with TRBD1. V lost 1 base and J lost 8; bases outside the gene matches: 6. The CDR3 sequence is 16 residues long. CDR1 and CDR2 from the germline V gene are LGHNA and YSLEER. This CDR3 is CASSQVPGQGVEKLFF. For the CDR3, the DNA is TGCGCCAGCAGCCAAGTACCGGGACAGGGGGTGGAAAAACTGTTTTTT.

V is TRBV30 and J is TRBJ2-7; D remains ambiguous. Germline V CDR1 and CDR2: GTSNPN, SVGIG (reference sequence). CDR3 length: 11 amino acids. Trimming took 0 bases from V and 5 from J, leaving 5 bases between them. The CDR3: CAWSVQNEQYF. The CDR3 nucleotides read TGTGCCTGGAGTGTACAGAACGAGCAGTACTTC.

The genes are TRBV6-5 and TRBJ1-2; D remains unclear. The CDR3 totals 16 residues. CDR1 and CDR2 from the germline V gene are MNHEY and SVGAGI. V lost 2 bases, J lost 2 bases, and 15 bases lay in between. The CDR3: CASSYLRVNTNYGYTF. Written as DNA, the CDR3 is TGTGCCAGCAGTTACCTCCGGGTGAACACGAACTATGGCTACACCTTC.

The CDR3 loop is CASSKRYDRVHTDTQYF. In nucleotides, the CDR3 is TGTGCCAGCAGCAAACGTTACGACAGGGTACACACAGATACGCAGTATTTT. This rearrangement joins TRBV21-1 to TRBJ2-3; the table assigns TRBD1, which was not confirmed against the DNA. TRBV21-1 is designated a pseudogene. The CDR3 is 17 amino acids.

This sequence joins TRBV19 and TRBJ1-3; TRBD1 agrees at 8 bases. V lost 3 bases and J lost 8; bases outside the gene matches: 12. The CDR3 runs to 16 residues. The germline gives CDR1 LNHDA, CDR2 SQIVND (reference sequence). The CDR3 loop is CASSITPDRVGHTIYF. The CDR3 DNA reads as TGTGCCAGTAGTATTACCCCGGACAGGGTCGGGCACACCATATATTTT.